This T cell receptor (beta chain) was sequenced during a study of vaccination and CD4 T cells after COVID-19. Oncomine TCR Beta short-read sequencing was applied to DNA from cultured CD4+ T cells. TCRdb re-derived calls from the PCR reads in MiXCR, one entry per CDR3 protein. The data hold about 22,000 distinct CDR3 sequences, with around two fifths observed a single time. Of note for this clonotype: The antigen remains undetermined.

This sample's time point: late sampling 161 to 241 days after vaccination in three convalescent patients. The sample's treatment: approximately nine-day PBMC culture with coronavirus spike peptide pools or control peptides (ViraFEST assay). The CDR3 loop spans 16 amino acids. Per the germline V gene, CDR1 is MNHNS and CDR2 is SASEGT. V gave up 2 bases and J gave up 7 bases, with 15 bases separating them. Sequenced here: CD4+ T cells from blood, cultured in vitro, sampled about 7 months after SARS-CoV-2 vaccination. The TCR comes from a human donor who had recovered from COVID-19. The chain uses TRBV6-1 and TRBJ1-6; no definite D call. The DNA for the CDR3 is TGTGCCAGCAGTGAAACAGCCGTCGTTGAGAATTCACCCCTCCACTTT. Protein: CASSETAVVENSPLHF.